The source of this TCR beta chain is a study of blood T cell repertoires in COVID-19. Study summary: Recovered participants had two consecutive negative NP/OP PCR tests, healthcare professional clearance, or symptom resolution. The analysed material was cDNA or gDNA that came from T cells, B-cell-depleted T cells, or PBMCs.

Between the trimmed V and J ends, which lost 8 bases and 8 bases, there was a span of 21 bases. This CDR3 comprises 14 residues. Germline V gene lookup returns CDR1 KGHSH and CDR2 LQKENI. Those who participated ranged in age from about 18 to 89 years and resided in around 22 US areas. Assignment of participants to cohorts was predicated upon participant-reported clinical history. Only one count was recorded for this clone. Clones were sequenced by immunoSEQ multiplex PCR, and TCRdb holds only the in-frame ones, with some missing. In the table there are about 170,000 clones, about 80% of which are singletons.

The chain combines TRBV18 with TRBJ1-2; the D is unclear. The source material was PBMCs or T cells enriched from blood (not recorded which). This TCR came from a woman between 65 and 79 years old in a cohort exposed to, infected with or recovered from COVID-19 (not recorded which). CDR3 loop: CASHLTGFRGGYTF. Here the CDR3 DNA reads TGTGCCAGCCACTTGACCGGATTCCGAGGGGGCTACACCTTC.